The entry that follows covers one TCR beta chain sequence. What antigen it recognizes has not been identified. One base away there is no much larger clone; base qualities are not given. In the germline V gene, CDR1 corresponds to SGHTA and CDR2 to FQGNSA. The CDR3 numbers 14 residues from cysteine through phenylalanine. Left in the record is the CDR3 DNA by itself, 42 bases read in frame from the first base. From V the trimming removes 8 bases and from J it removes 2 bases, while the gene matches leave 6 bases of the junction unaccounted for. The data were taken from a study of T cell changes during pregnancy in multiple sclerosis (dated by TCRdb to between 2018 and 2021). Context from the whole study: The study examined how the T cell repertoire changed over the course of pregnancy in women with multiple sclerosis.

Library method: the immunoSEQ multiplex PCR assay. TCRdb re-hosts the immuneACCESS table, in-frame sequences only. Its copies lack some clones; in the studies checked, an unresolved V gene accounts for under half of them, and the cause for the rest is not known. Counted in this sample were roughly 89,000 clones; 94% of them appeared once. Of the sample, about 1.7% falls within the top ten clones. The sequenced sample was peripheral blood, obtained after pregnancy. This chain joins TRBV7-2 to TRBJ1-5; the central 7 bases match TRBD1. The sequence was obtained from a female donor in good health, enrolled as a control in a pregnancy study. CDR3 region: CASSEGAGNQPQHF. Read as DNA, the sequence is TGTGCCAGCTCTGAGGGGGCAGGCAATCAGCCCCAGCATTTT.